This paragraph covers one T cell receptor beta chain sequence. Assay used: immunoSEQ multiplex PCR; TCRdb lists only in-frame clones, some missing. The table lists hundreds of thousands of clones, 83% of them singletons, with 1.3% in the top ten. These data originate in a study of blood T cell repertoires in COVID-19. Across the study: Sample material is recorded as cDNA or gDNA derived from T cells, B-cell-depleted T cells, or PBMCs.

This TCR was sampled from a woman aged 25 to 45 with COVID-19, enrolled during active disease. The sequenced material came from peripheral blood.

CDR3 DNA: TGTGCCAGTACCCGCGGGCAGGGGGTCTATGGCTACACCTTC. Protein product: CASTRGQGVYGYTF. The genes are TRBV19 and TRBJ1-2; 7 bases map to TRBD1. The CDR3 contains 14 residues. Germline V gives CDR1 LNHDA, CDR2 SQIVND (reference sequence). Trimming cost V 7 bases and J 4 bases; bases outside gene matches: 9.